The next 19 T cell receptor beta chains were all read from a single sample in a study of cytomegalovirus exposure and HLA in healthy donors. The PCR contained 60 Vbeta and 13 Jbeta primers. Clones were sequenced by immunoSEQ multiplex PCR, and TCRdb holds only the in-frame ones, with some missing. This table has roughly 99,000 clones, about 74% appearing once. Input material: PBMCs. These receptors all stem from a man in his sixties in good health and CMV-seropositive.

The chain recombines TRBV10-1 with TRBJ2-7; 10 bases agree with TRBD1. The CDR3 covers 14 residues. Per the germline V gene, CDR1 is WNHNN and CDR2 is SYGVQD (reference sequence). J gave up 6 bases and V 4 bases, and 6 bases lay outside the gene matches. In nucleotides, the CDR3 is TGCGCCAGCAGTGGCGGAGGGACAGGGGCCGAGCAGTACTTC. Translating it yields CASSGGGTGAEQYF.

J is TRBJ2-7 and V is TRBV5-1, with a weak D call TRBD1 (6 bases). Germline CDR1 is SGHRS and CDR2 is YFSETQ. The V end lost 2 bases, the J end lost 9 bases, and 15 bases lay between the germline ends. The CDR3 runs to 13 residues. As DNA, the CDR3 is TGCGCCAGCAGCTTAGGACAGCCGGGGACGCAGTACTTC. Translation gives CASSLGQPGTQYF.

V and J are TRBV19 and TRBJ1-2; TRBD1 matches at 9 bases. J was trimmed by 8 bases and V by 3 bases; bases with no gene match: 13. In germline, CDR1 is LNHDA, CDR2 SQIVND (reference sequence). The CDR3 totals 16 residues. CDR3 bases: TGTGCCAGTAGTATCTCCGGGACAGGGCTCTGGGGCGGCTACACCTTC. The encoded protein is CASSISGTGLWGGYTF.

The rearrangement uses TRBV4-1 and TRBJ2-7, with TRBD2 identical over 8 bases. Trimming removed 4 bases from V and 3 bases from J; junction bases left unmatched: 8. The CDR3 is 15 residues long. Germline lookup yields CDR1 MGHRA and CDR2 YSYEKL. CDR3 amino acids: CASSREVAGNYEQYF. CDR3 bases: TGCGCCAGCAGCCGAGAGGTAGCGGGAAACTACGAGCAGTACTTC.

CDR3 amino acids: CASSAVPRGEGTGELFF. CDR3 sequence (DNA): TGTGCCAGCAGCGCGGTCCCACGCGGGGAGGGCACCGGGGAGCTGTTTTTT. The rearrangement joins TRBV9 to TRBJ2-2, with 7 bases aligning to TRBD2. Germline CDR1 is SGDLS and CDR2 is YYNGEE. Trimming removed 3 bases from V and 4 bases from J; junction bases left unmatched: 12. The CDR3 is 17 residues long.

V usage is TRBV6-5 and J usage is TRBJ2-1; TRBD1 matches 9 bases. This CDR3 region has 15 residues. V gave up 3 bases and J gave up 6 bases; unmatched junction bases: 6. CDR1 MNHEY and CDR2 SVGAGI come from the germline V gene. The CDR3 sequence: CASSYSDRGGNEQFF. The CDR3 nucleotides are TGTGCCAGCAGTTATTCGGACAGGGGTGGCAATGAGCAGTTCTTC.

CDR3 coding DNA: TGTGCCAGCACCCCGGGACACCGCAATGAAAAACTGTTTTTT. This gives the protein CASTPGHRNEKLFF. This rearrangement joins TRBV6-5 to TRBJ1-4; weak D call: TRBD1 (6 bases). V lost 7 bases and J lost 5, with 14 bases in between. Per the germline V gene, CDR1 is MNHEY and CDR2 is SVGAGI. The CDR3 loop spans 14 amino acids.

The V gene is TRBV6-1, the J gene TRBJ2-7; no reliable D call. In germline, CDR1 is MNHNS, CDR2 SASEGT. The CDR3 sequence is 14 residues long. V lost 4 bases and J lost 0, with 10 bases in between. The CDR3, as DNA: TGTGCCAGCAGTGTTCACGCCAGCTCCTACGAGCAGTACTTC. It codes for CASSVHASSYEQYF.

V is TRBV5-1 and J is TRBJ2-7, with 7 bases matching TRBD2. Germline V CDR1 and CDR2: SGHRS, YFSETQ. The trim removed 2 bases at V and 11 bases at J, leaving 16 bases unmatched. CDR3 length equals 15 residues. CDR3 DNA sequence: TGCGCCAGCAGCTTAGCCGGGACTACCCAAGGCTCGGAGTACTTC. Residues: CASSLAGTTQGSEYF. Based on the CDR3 plus reference TRBV5-1 and TRBJ2-7, the full variable domain is KAGVTQTPRYLIKTRGQQVTLSCSPISGHRSVSWYQQTPGQGLQFLFEYFSETQRNKGNFPGRFSGRQFSNSRSEMNVSTLELGDSALYLCASSLAGTTQGSEYFGPGTRLTVT.

The chain recombines TRBV6-5 with TRBJ1-2; D may be TRBD1 (6 bases). This CDR3 is 13 amino acids long. V lost 3 bases and J lost 5, with 10 bases in between. Germline-derived CDR1 and CDR2 are MNHEY and SVGAGI. This chain's CDR3 is CASSYVQGYGYTF. The CDR3 DNA reads as TGTGCCAGCAGTTATGTACAGGGATATGGCTACACCTTC.

This clone was seen once. The V call is TRBV5-4, the J call TRBJ2-7; 9 bases fit TRBD1. Germline V CDR1 and CDR2: SGHNT, YYREEE (reference sequence). J gave up 6 bases and V 1 base, and 5 bases lay outside the gene matches. CDR3 length: 14 residues. CDR3 protein: CASSLMTGGSEQYF. CDR3 nucleotide sequence: TGTGCCAGCAGCTTGATGACAGGGGGAAGCGAGCAGTACTTC.

The rearrangement links TRBV5-1 to TRBJ2-7, with TRBD1 matching over 8 bases. The CDR3 extends over 14 amino acids. V shed 1 base, J shed 1 base, and the junction held 1 base outside the gene matches. Germline V CDR1 and CDR2: SGHRS, YFSETQ. CDR3 DNA sequence: TGCGCCAGCAGCTTGCGGACAGGGTCCTACGAGCAGTACTTC. It is translated as CASSLRTGSYEQYF.

The genes are TRBV29-1 and TRBJ2-5; D unclear. V was pared by 5 bases and J by 4 bases, with 8 bases between. CDR1 is SQVTM and CDR2 is ANQGSEA in the germline V gene. CDR3 size: 11 residues. CDR3 loop: CSVLLSETQYF. The DNA of the CDR3 is TGCAGCGTTCTTTTATCAGAGACCCAGTACTTC.

This sequence joins TRBV6-5 and TRBJ1-3; D call uncertain. This CDR3 spans 13 amino acids. Germline values: CDR1 MNHEY, CDR2 SVGAGI. V gave up 1 base and J gave up 4 bases, with 5 bases separating them. This CDR3 is CASSYFGGNTIYF. CDR3 nucleotides: TGTGCCAGCAGTTACTTTGGCGGAAACACCATATATTTT.

The chain joins TRBV4-1 to TRBJ2-3, with D perhaps matching TRBD2 (5 bases). CDR3 length: 12 residues. Trimming took 4 bases from V and 10 from J, leaving 12 bases between them. Germline CDR1 reads MGHRA; CDR2 reads YSYEKL. In DNA form, the CDR3 reads TGCGCCAGCAGCCCGGGGTTGATTGCGCAGTATTTT. Amino acid sequence: CASSPGLIAQYF.

The chain carries TRBV2 and TRBJ2-1; 9 bases are shared with TRBD1. CDR3 length: 11 residues. Germline V gives CDR1 SNHLY, CDR2 FYNNEI. With 1 base clipped from V and 15 bases from J, the junction kept 1 base outside the gene matches. CDR3 sequence (DNA): TGTGCCAGCAGTGAAGGGGGACAGGGGTTCTTC. Translation gives CASSEGGQGFF. Full variable domain (missing parts from reference TRBV2 and TRBJ2-1): EPEVTQTPSHQVTQMGQEVILRCVPISNHLYFYWYRQILGQKVEFLVSFYNNEISEKSEIFDDQFSVERPDGSNFTLKIRSTKLEDSAMYFCASSEGGQGFFGPGTRLTVL.

This clone was seen more than once but under ten times. The chain has TRBV7-9 and TRBJ1-1; 7 nucleotides align to TRBD1. Looked up from germline, CDR1 is SEHNR and CDR2 is FQNEAQ (reference sequence). The CDR3 loop spans 14 amino acids. Germline trimming cut 5 bases from V and 3 bases from J; bases unmatched to any gene: 6. CDR3 in amino acids: CASSQDRAYTEAFF. The CDR3 DNA reads as TGTGCCAGCAGCCAAGACAGGGCTTACACTGAAGCTTTCTTT.

The table lists this clone with a few counts. V gene TRBV7-9 combines with J gene TRBJ2-7; 7 bases agree with TRBD1. This CDR3 is 14 amino acids long. The V segment lost 5 bases and the J segment 0 bases; nucleotides outside the gene matches: 4. CDR1 is SEHNR and CDR2 is FQNEAQ in the germline V gene (reference sequence). The CDR3: CASSPWDSSYEQYF. The DNA for the CDR3 is TGTGCCAGCAGCCCCTGGGACAGCTCCTACGAGCAGTACTTC. The whole variable domain, remainder taken from reference TRBV7-9 and TRBJ2-7, is DTGVSQNPRHKITKRGQNVTFRCDPISEHNRLYWYRQTLGQGPEFLTYFQNEAQLEKSRLLSDRFSAERPKGSFSTLEIQRTEQGDSAMYLCASSPWDSSYEQYFGPGTRLTVT.

The chain is built from TRBV6-5 and TRBJ2-7; unclear D gene. Germline V gives CDR1 MNHEY, CDR2 SVGAGI. CDR3 length: 13 residues. V gave up 2 bases and J gave up 2 bases, with 7 bases separating them. The CDR3 spells CASSYNLAYEQYF. The CDR3 nucleotides read TGTGCCAGCAGTTACAACCTAGCCTACGAGCAGTACTTC.